The entry below describes one TCR beta chain. Its target is not known. Making TCR beta cDNA involved 400 to 600 ng total RNA and a constant-region primer. Nested multiplex PCR, run for three rounds with slightly modified ARM-PCR, yielded TCR beta libraries. The study ran its first two PCR rounds for 9 to 10 cycles each, using TRBV1-TRBV30 forward primers and a C-beta reverse primer. TCRdb recomputed calls from the multiplex PCR reads with MiXCR, one row per CDR3 protein. The table has just over 300,000 distinct CDR3 sequences, around 50% seen once. Germline DNA was extracted too, while blood RNA derived from unsorted whole blood. In advance of surgery, around 4 milliliters of peripheral blood were collected. The sample comes from a study of tumor-infiltrating lymphocytes in primary liver carcinoma. For the study at large: Both sexes were represented among patients, who were 30 to 69 years old. Study findings and constraints: Significantly greater top-250-clone fractions characterized tumors relative to blood (p = 0.039). The samples were not sorted (they were bulk), so CD4+ and CD8+ repertoires were not compared.

Germline loops: CDR1 SGHDT, CDR2 YYEEEE. The CDR3 is 15 residues long. The V gene lost 4 bases and the J gene lost 5 bases, with 18 bases spanning the gap. Sequencing used peripheral blood. The clonotype comes from a woman aged 25 to 39 with primary liver carcinoma and hepatitis B virus infection. The chain uses TRBV5-6 and TRBJ2-5; no reliable D call. This CDR3 is CASSPSVGPKETQYF. CDR3 DNA sequence: TGTGCCAGCAGCCCCTCGGTAGGGCCTAAGGAGACCCAGTACTTC.